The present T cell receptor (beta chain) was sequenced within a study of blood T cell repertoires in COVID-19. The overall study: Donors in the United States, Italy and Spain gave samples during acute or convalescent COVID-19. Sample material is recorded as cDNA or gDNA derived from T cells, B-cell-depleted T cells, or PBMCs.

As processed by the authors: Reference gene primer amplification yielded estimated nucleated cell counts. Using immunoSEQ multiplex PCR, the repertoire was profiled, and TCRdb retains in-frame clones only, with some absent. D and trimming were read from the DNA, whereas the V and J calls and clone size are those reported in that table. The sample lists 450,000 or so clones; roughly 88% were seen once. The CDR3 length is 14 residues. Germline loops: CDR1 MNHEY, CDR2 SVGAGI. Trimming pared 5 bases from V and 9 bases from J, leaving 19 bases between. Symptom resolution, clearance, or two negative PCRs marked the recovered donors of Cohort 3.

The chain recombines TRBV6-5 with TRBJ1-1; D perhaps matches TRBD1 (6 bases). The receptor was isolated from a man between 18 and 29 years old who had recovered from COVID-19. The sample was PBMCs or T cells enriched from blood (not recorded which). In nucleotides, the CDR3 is TGTGCCAGCAGTCCGTCCCGGGACATATTCCAAGCTTTCTTT. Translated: CASSPSRDIFQAFF.